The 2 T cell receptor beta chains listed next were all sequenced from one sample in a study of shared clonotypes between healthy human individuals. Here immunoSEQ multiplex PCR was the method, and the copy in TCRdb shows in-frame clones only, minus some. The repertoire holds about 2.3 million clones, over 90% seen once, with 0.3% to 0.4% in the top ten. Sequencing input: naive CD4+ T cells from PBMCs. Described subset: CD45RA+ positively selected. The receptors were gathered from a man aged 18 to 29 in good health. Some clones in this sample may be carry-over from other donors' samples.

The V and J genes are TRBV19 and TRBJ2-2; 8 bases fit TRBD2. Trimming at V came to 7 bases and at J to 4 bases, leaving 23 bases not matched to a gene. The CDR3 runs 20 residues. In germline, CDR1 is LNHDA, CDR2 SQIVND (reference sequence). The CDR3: CASTIQSISGSEGVTGELFF. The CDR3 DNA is TGTGCCAGTACCATTCAAAGTATCAGCGGGAGTGAAGGGGTCACCGGGGAGCTGTTTTTT.

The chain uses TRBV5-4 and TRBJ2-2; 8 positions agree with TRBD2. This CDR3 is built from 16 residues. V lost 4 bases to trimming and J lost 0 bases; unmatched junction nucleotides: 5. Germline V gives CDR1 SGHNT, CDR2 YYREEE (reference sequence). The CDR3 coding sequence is TGTGCCAGCAGCGGCGCGGGGGGTTCGAACACCGGGGAGCTGTTTTTT. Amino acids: CASSGAGGSNTGELFF.